This TCR beta chain was recovered during a study of CD8 T cells in Susac syndrome. A quantity of about 0.5 to 1 ug RNA underwent reverse transcription using random hexamers. TCRdb ran MiXCR on the immunoSEQ multiplex PCR reads and lists one entry per CDR3 protein. The sample includes roughly 190,000 distinct CDR3 sequences, about 94% of them seen just once. Study conclusions and caveats: The CD4+ T cell repertoires in Susac syndrome did not show any clonal expansion.

The ends were cut back, 0 bases at V and 3 bases at J, with 12 bases in the middle. The CDR3 has 15 residues. Germline lookup yields CDR1 SGHNT and CDR2 YYREEE (reference sequence). While CD8+ and CD4+ T cells were isolated negatively, TEMRA cells were enriched by FACS. This clonotype was seen once. Its target is not known. The clonotype was recovered from a human donor with Susac syndrome. Sequenced input: CD4+ T cells from PBMCs. The V and J genes are TRBV5-4 and TRBJ1-2, with D possibly matching TRBD1 (5 bases). The CDR3 here is CASSLARGGDYGYTF. As DNA, the CDR3 is TGTGCCAGCAGCTTGGCCCGGGGGGGAGACTATGGCTACACCTTC. Full variable domain (missing parts from reference TRBV5-4 and TRBJ1-2): ETGVTQSPTHLIKTRGQQVTLRCSSQSGHNTVSWYQQALGQGPQFIFQYYREEENGRGNFPPRFSGLQFPNYSSELNVNALELDDSALYLCASSLARGGDYGYTFGSGTRLTVV.